This T cell receptor beta chain is from a study of Ad26.COV2.S vaccination and SARS-CoV-2 variants. The wider study: Donor was one of the participants in the Ad26.COV2.S arm of the COV1001 trial. Study-wide results and limits: Quantification of TCR breadth and depth may have yielded underestimates of total T cell responses.

The table came from immunoSEQ multiplex PCR; TCRdb's copy has only in-frame clones and leaves some out. The sample contains roughly 510,000 clones, around 88% of which appear only once. Treatment described: 15 to 20 received Ad26.COV2.S at low or high dose, single or two shots; five or six received placebo; per-sample allocation not given. It was on day 63 after the first vaccine or placebo injection that samples were taken. Adults aged 18-55 years in Boston included the donor. Immunization relied on an Ad26 vector, which expressed Wuhan-strain SARS-CoV-2 spike. CDR1 and CDR2 from the germline V gene are SQVTM and ANQGSEA. The CDR3 extends over 14 amino acids. With 5 bases clipped from V and 0 bases from J, the junction kept 5 bases outside the gene matches. On this clone itself: Its antigen remains unidentified.

The sequence was collected from a person aged 18-65 years who received the Ad26.COV2.S COVID-19 vaccine or a placebo. Here the sequenced sample was peripheral blood, taken in a trial of Ad26.COV2.S vaccine versus placebo. V and J are TRBV29-1 and TRBJ2-5, with 8 positions matching TRBD2. The chain's CDR3 is CSVPGLGNQETQYF. In DNA form, the CDR3 reads TGCAGCGTTCCGGGACTAGGGAACCAAGAGACCCAGTACTTC. Full variable domain (missing parts from reference TRBV29-1 and TRBJ2-5): SAVISQKPSRDICQRGTSLTIQCQVDSQVTMMFWYRQQPGQSLTLIATANQGSEATYESGFVIDKFPISRPNLTFSTLTVSNMSPEDSSIYLCSVPGLGNQETQYFGPGTRLLVL.